The sequence of this TCR beta chain was determined in a study of blood T cell repertoires in COVID-19. Assay: immunoSEQ multiplex PCR; the TCRdb copy retains only in-frame clones and omits some. This sample has 470,000 or so clones, with about 85% found just once. V shed 3 bases, J shed 6 bases, and the junction held 8 bases outside the gene matches. Germline V gives CDR1 KGHSH, CDR2 LQKENI. This CDR3 is built from 15 residues. The clonotype originates from a woman in her late teens or twenties with acute COVID-19. The chain couples TRBV18 to TRBJ2-7; 10 bases match TRBD1. The sequencing sample was made of PBMCs or T cells enriched from blood (not recorded which). The CDR3 nucleotides read TGTGCCAGCTCACCCTGCGGGACAGGGGATTGCGAGCAGTACTTC. Its protein is CASSPCGTGDCEQYF.